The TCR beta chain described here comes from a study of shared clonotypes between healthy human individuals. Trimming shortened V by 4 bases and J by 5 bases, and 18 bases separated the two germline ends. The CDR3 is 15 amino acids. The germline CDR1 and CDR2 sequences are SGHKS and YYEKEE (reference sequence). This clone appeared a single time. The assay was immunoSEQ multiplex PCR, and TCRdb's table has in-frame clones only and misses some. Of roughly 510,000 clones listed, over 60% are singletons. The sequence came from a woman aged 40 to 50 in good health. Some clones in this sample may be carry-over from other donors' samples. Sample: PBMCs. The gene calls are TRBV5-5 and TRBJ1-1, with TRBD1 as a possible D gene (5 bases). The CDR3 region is CASSPEGVWTTEAFF. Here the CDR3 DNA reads TGTGCCAGCAGCCCCGAAGGGGTATGGACGACTGAAGCTTTCTTT.